These 9 T cell receptor beta chains were all obtained from the same sample, sequenced in a study of blood T cell repertoires in COVID-19. Assay: immunoSEQ multiplex PCR; the TCRdb copy retains only in-frame clones and omits some. The top ten clones hold roughly 1.2% of a sample with some 400,000 clones, more than 65% of them seen once. The sample was peripheral blood. The receptor source for this set is a human donor with acute or convalescent COVID-19. The donor label of this sample is uncertain.

A remark on this clone: Other DNA sequences of this sample code for an identical CDR3. This chain links TRBV18 with TRBJ2-1; a possible D gene is TRBD2 (5 bases). Germline assignment: CDR1 KGHSH and CDR2 LQKENI. The CDR3 has 15 residues. V lost 0 bases, J lost 1 base, and 7 bases lay in between. The CDR3 bases are TGTGCCAGCTCACCACCAGGGAGTTCCTACAATGAGCAGTTCTTC. Amino acids: CASSPPGSSYNEQFF.

This rearrangement joins TRBV30 to TRBJ1-4, with 12 nucleotides matching TRBD1. Germline trimming cut 3 bases from V and 8 bases from J; bases unmatched to any gene: 7. The CDR3 totals 15 residues. The germline gives CDR1 GTSNPN, CDR2 SVGIG (reference sequence). As DNA, the CDR3 is TGTGCCTGGAGGATCTCCGGGACAGGGGGCGAAAAACTGTTTTTT. It encodes CAWRISGTGGEKLFF.

V usage is TRBV11-2 and J usage is TRBJ1-2; the match to TRBD1 covers 7 bases. The CDR3 length is 14 residues. After removal of 1 base from V and 3 bases from J, the junction contained 2 bases not matched to a gene. Germline loops: CDR1 SGHAT, CDR2 FQNNGV. The CDR3 reads CASSLARGDYGYTF. The DNA for the CDR3 is TGTGCCAGCAGCTTAGCCAGGGGGGACTATGGCTACACCTTC.

The chain joins TRBV7-8 to TRBJ2-3, with D uncertain. V lost 4 bases and J lost 2, with 19 bases in between. This CDR3 is built from 17 residues. The germline V gene encodes CDR1 SGHVS and CDR2 FQNEAQ. CDR3 DNA: TGTGCCAGCAGCTCCTTCCTACTCCTACTATCCACAGATACGCAGTATTTT. Its translation: CASSSFLLLLSTDTQYF. The full variable domain, rest sourced from reference TRBV7-8 and TRBJ2-3, is GAGVSQSPRYKVAKRGQDVALRCDPISGHVSLFWYQQALGQGPEFLTYFQNEAQLDKSGLPSDRFFAERPEGSVSTLKIQRTQQEDSAVYLCASSSFLLLLSTDTQYFGPGTRLTVL.

The chain joins TRBV6-6 to TRBJ1-6; a possible D gene is TRBD1 (6 bases). CDR1 and CDR2 (germline): MNHNY, SVGAGI (reference sequence). The CDR3 covers 20 residues. V was trimmed by 5 bases and J by 7 bases, leaving 30 bases between them. CDR3 loop: CASSLKKDPGTPLPNSPLHF. The DNA of the CDR3 is TGTGCCAGCAGTCTTAAGAAGGATCCCGGGACACCCCTGCCCAATTCACCCCTCCACTTT.

This sequence joins TRBV2 and TRBJ1-2; D gene unclear. This CDR3 contains 13 residues. The V and J ends lost 4 bases and 7 bases respectively, with 13 bases between them. The germline gives CDR1 SNHLY, CDR2 FYNNEI. The CDR3 DNA is TGTGCCAGCAGTGCACCCCTGGCAGGTGGCTACACCTTC. It specifies CASSAPLAGGYTF.

This clone was recorded once. The chain employs TRBV6-5 and TRBJ1-2; no firm D call. The CDR3 is 10 residues long. The germline V gene encodes CDR1 MNHEY and CDR2 SVGAGI. Trimming pared 6 bases from V and 4 bases from J, leaving 3 bases between. The CDR3 DNA reads as TGTGCCAGCAGGAGCTATGGCTACACCTTC. Amino acid sequence: CASRSYGYTF.

This clone was observed a few times. The J gene is TRBJ2-7, the V gene TRBV6-1; no clear D gene. The V and J ends lost 2 bases and 3 bases respectively, with 17 bases between them. This CDR3 has 16 amino acids. In germline, CDR1 is MNHNS, CDR2 SASEGT. The CDR3 protein is CASSETFPGFYYEQYF. The CDR3 DNA sequence: TGTGCCAGCAGTGAAACCTTTCCAGGCTTCTACTACGAGCAGTACTTC.

The rearrangement uses TRBV19 and TRBJ1-6, with 8 bases identical to TRBD1. The CDR3 covers 14 residues. J gave up 8 bases and V 9 bases, and 9 bases lay outside the gene matches. Per the germline V gene, CDR1 is LNHDA and CDR2 is SQIVND (reference sequence). CDR3 sequence reads: CASRRGPVDSPLHF. Written as DNA, the CDR3 is TGTGCCAGCCGCAGGGGGCCTGTGGATTCACCCCTCCACTTT.